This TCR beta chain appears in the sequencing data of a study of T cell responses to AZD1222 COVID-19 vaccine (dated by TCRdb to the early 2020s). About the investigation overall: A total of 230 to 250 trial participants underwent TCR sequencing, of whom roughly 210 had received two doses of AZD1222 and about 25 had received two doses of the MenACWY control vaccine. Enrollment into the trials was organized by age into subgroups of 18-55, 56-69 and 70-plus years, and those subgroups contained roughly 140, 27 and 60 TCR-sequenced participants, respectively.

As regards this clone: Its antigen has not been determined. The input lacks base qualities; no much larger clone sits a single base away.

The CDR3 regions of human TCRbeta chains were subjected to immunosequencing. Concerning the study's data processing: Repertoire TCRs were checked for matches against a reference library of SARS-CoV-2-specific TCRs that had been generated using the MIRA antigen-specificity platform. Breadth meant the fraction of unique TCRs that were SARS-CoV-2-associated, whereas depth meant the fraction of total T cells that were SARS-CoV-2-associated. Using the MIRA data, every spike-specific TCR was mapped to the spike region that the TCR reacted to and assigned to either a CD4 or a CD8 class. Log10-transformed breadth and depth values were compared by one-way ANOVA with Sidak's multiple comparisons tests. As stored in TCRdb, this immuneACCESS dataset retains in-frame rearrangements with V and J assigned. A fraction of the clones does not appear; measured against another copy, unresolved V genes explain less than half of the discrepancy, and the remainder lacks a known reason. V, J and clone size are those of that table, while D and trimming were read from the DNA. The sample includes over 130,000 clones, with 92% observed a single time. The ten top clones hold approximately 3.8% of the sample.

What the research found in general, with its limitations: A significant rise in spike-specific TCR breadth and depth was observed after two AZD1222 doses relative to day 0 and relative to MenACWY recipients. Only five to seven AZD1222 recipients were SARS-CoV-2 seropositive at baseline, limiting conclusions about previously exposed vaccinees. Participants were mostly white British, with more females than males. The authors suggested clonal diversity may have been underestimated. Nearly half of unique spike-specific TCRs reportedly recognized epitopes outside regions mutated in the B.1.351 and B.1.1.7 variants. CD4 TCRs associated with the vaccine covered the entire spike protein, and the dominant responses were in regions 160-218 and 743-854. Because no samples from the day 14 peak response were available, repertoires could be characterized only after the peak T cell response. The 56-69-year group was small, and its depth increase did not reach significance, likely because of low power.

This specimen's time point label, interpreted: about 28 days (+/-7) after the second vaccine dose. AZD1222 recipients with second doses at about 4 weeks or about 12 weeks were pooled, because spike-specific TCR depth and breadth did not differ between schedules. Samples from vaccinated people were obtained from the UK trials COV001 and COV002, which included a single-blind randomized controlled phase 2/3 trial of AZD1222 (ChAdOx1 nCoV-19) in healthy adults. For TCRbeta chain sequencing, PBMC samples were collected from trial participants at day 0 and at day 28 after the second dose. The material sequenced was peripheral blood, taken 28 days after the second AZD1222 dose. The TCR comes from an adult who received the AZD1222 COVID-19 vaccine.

The DNA sequence is TGTGCCAGCTCCCGGTATGGCTACACCTTC. The resulting protein is CASSRYGYTF. This chain is built from TRBV7-2 and TRBJ1-2, with no D gene named confidently. Relative to germline, V is 8 bases shorter and J is 5 bases shorter, with 6 bases between their ends. Including the terminal cysteine and phenylalanine, the CDR3 comprises 10 residues. Just CDR3 DNA is preserved here, 30 bases in frame from base 1. CDR1 SGHTA and CDR2 FQGNSA were looked up in the germline V gene.